What follows are 5 T cell receptor beta chains derived from one specimen sequenced in a study of T-cell reconstitution after alpha-beta-depleted transplantation in children. Unique molecular identifiers were incorporated when the TCRbeta library was constructed. TCRdb reprocessed the PCR reads with MiXCR, giving one entry per CDR3 protein. The sample shows about 580,000 distinct CDR3 sequences, 27% of them seen only once. The source was PBMCs, collected before TCRalphabeta/CD19-depleted stem cell transplant. These receptors came from a boy younger than two with Wiskott-Aldrich syndrome, due to receive a stem cell transplant.

The V call is TRBV7-8, the J call TRBJ2-7; D is possibly TRBD1 (5 bases). Between the trimmed V and J ends, which lost 6 bases and 4 bases, there was a span of 13 bases. The CDR3 has 13 residues. Germline lookup yields CDR1 SGHVS and CDR2 FQNEAQ. CDR3 nucleotide sequence: TGTGCCAGCAGTCCTACCCAGGGTTACGAGCAGTACTTC. It translates to CASSPTQGYEQYF.

The J gene is TRBJ2-1, the V gene TRBV5-1, with D tentatively TRBD2 (6 bases). Per the germline V gene, CDR1 is SGHRS and CDR2 is YFSETQ. This CDR3 is 19 amino acids long. The germline V and J ends were trimmed by 0 bases and 2 bases, with 21 bases remaining between them. CDR3: CASSLANPRVGRPYNEQFF. DNA of the CDR3: TGCGCCAGCAGCTTGGCCAACCCCCGGGTCGGGAGACCCTACAATGAGCAGTTCTTC.

This chain links TRBV28 with TRBJ2-7; no definite D call. CDR3 size: 11 residues. Germline CDR1 is MDHEN and CDR2 is SYDVKM. V was clipped by 8 bases and J by 9 bases, with 14 bases between them. The CDR3 coding sequence is TGTGCCAGCGGGTTCCTGTTCGTGCAGTACTTC. This sequence encodes CASGFLFVQYF.

The chain has TRBV25-1 and TRBJ2-5, with no clear D. The CDR3 runs 11 residues. Trimming took 10 bases from V and 4 from J, leaving 10 bases between them. From germline, CDR1 is MGHDK and CDR2 SYGVNS. This CDR3 reads CATRRGETQYF. DNA of the CDR3: TGTGCCACACGCCGTGGAGAGACCCAGTACTTC.

This clonotype was detected only a few times. The V gene is TRBV20-1, the J gene TRBJ1-2; D may be TRBD1 (6 bases). There are 12 residues in the CDR3. With 0 bases removed from V and 4 bases from J, the gap between germline ends came to 6 bases. Germline CDR1 DFQATT, CDR2 SNEGSKA (reference sequence). The CDR3 sequence is CSAREGAYGYTF. CDR3 in DNA: TGCAGTGCTAGAGAGGGGGCCTATGGCTACACCTTC.